This TCR beta chain comes out of a study of blood T cell repertoires in COVID-19. TCRdb's copy holds only in-frame clones and misses some; the assay was immunoSEQ multiplex PCR. Among about 130,000 clones listed, around four fifths were seen once. The J segment lost 2 bases and the V segment lost 6 bases, leaving 12 bases of the junction unmatched. The CDR3 is 16 residues long. Germline CDR1 reads LNHDA; CDR2 reads SQIVND (reference sequence). The chain is built from TRBV19 and TRBJ1-2; TRBD1 matches 7 bases. This TCR came from a man in his forties or fifties with acute COVID-19. The sample was PBMCs or T cells enriched from blood (not recorded which). The CDR3 DNA reads TGTGCCAGTAGGCCAACTCCGGGACAGTTCAACTATGGCTACACCTTC. Protein sequence: CASRPTPGQFNYGYTF.